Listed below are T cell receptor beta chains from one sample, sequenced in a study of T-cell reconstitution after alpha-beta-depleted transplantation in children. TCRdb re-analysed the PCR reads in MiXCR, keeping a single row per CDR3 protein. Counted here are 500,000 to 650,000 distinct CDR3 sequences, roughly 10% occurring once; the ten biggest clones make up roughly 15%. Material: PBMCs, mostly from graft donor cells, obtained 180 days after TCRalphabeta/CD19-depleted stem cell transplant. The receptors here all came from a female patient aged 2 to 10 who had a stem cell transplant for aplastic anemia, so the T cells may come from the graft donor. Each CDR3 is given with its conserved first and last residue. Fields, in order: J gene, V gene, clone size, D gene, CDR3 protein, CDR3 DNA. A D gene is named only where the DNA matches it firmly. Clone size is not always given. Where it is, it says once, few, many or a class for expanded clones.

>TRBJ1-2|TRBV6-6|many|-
CASSYPAVGGYTF
TGTGCCAGCAGTTACCCTGCGGTTGGGGGCTACACCTTC
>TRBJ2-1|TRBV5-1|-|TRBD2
CASSLRLAPAYNEQFF
TGCGCCAGCAGCTTGCGACTAGCTCCGGCCTACAATGAGCAGTTCTTC
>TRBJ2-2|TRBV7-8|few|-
CASSLALGTNTGELFF
TGTGCCAGCAGCTTAGCGCTCGGGACTAACACCGGGGAGCTGTTTTTT
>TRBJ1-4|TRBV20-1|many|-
CSASPSEKLFF
TGCAGTGCTAGTCCCAGTGAAAAACTGTTTTTT
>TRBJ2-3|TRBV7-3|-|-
CASSLTGRGWSTDTQYF
TGTGCCAGCAGCTTAACCGGCCGCGGATGGAGCACAGATACGCAGTATTTT
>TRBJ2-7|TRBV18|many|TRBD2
CASSPSSGTTSYEQYF
TGTGCCAGCTCACCTAGTTCCGGGACTACCTCCTACGAGCAGTACTTC
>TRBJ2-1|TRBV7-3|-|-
CASSFENYNEQFF
TGTGCCAGCAGCTTCGAGAACTACAATGAGCAGTTCTTC
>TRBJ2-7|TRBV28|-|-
CASSVSHEQYF
TGTGCCAGCAGTGTTAGTCACGAGCAGTACTTC
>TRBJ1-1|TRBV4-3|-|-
CASSQDLQVPEAFF
TGCGCCAGCAGCCAAGATTTACAGGTCCCTGAAGCTTTCTTT
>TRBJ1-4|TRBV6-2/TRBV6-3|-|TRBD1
CASSTGTGGPRRLFF
TGTGCCAGCAGCACCGGGACAGGGGGCCCCCGGAGACTGTTTTTT
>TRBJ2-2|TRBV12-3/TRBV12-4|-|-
CASSPLRSPGSNTGELFF
TGTGCCAGCAGTCCCCTCCGGTCGCCAGGTTCGAACACCGGGGAGCTGTTTTTT
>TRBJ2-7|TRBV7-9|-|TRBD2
CASSSRGGAATYEQYF
TGTGCCAGCAGCTCGCGCGGGGGAGCGGCTACCTACGAGCAGTACTTC
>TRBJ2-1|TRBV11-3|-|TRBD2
CASSSTSGSFNEQFF
TGTGCCAGCAGCTCTACTAGCGGGAGTTTCAATGAGCAGTTCTTC
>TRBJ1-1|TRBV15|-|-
CATSRLTGNTEAFF
TGTGCCACCAGCAGGTTGACAGGGAACACTGAAGCTTTCTTT
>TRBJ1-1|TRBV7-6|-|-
CASSPQTLYTEAFF
TGTGCCAGCAGCCCCCAGACGTTATACACTGAAGCTTTCTTT
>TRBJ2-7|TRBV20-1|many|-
CSASRPGPYEQYF
TGCAGTGCTTCCCGACCAGGCCCCTACGAGCAGTACTTC
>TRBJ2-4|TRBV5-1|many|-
CASSLEGSKNIQYF
TGCGCCAGCAGCTTGGAAGGGTCCAAAAACATTCAGTACTTC
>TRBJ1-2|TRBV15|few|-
CATSRDDRSFLYGYTF
TGTGCCACCAGCAGAGATGATAGATCCTTCCTCTATGGCTACACCTTC
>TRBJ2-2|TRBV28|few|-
CASSLLKYFDGGELFF
TGTGCCAGCAGTTTACTCAAATACTTTGACGGCGGGGAGCTGTTTTTT
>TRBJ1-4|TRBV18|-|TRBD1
CASSFDREDNEKLFF
TGTGCCAGCTCATTCGACAGGGAAGACAATGAAAAACTGTTTTTT
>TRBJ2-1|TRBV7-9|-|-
CASIPPRVGNEQFF
TGTGCCAGCATCCCGCCCCGAGTCGGGAATGAGCAGTTCTTC
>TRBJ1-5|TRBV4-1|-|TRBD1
CASSQDQARTGQDQPRHF
TGCGCCAGCAGCCAAGACCAAGCCCGGACAGGGCAGGATCAGCCCCGGCATTTT
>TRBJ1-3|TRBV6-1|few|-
CASRPGQRILRGNTIYF
TGTGCCAGCAGACCAGGACAGCGCATCCTTCGTGGAAACACCATATATTTT
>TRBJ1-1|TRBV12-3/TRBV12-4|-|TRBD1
CASSERDRVWVMNTEAFF
TGTGCCAGCAGTGAACGGGACAGGGTATGGGTAATGAACACTGAAGCTTTCTTT
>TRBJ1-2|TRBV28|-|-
CASSFSEYGYTF
TGTGCCAGCAGTTTCTCAGAATATGGCTACACCTTC
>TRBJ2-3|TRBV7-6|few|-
CASSARPGRGRGGTDTQYF
TGTGCCAGCAGCGCCCGGCCCGGACGAGGACGAGGAGGCACAGATACGCAGTATTTT
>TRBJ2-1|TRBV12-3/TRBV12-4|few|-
CASSPQVSGFFWEQFF
TGTGCCAGCAGTCCCCAGGTATCGGGGTTTTTTTGGGAGCAGTTCTTC